These T cell receptor beta chains were read from a single sample in a study of blood T cell repertoires in COVID-19. Sequencing used immunoSEQ multiplex PCR; TCRdb keeps in-frame clones, though not all of them. The repertoire consists of around 84,000 clones, with under 90% occurring once and the leading ten covering around 11%. Sequenced: peripheral blood. The source is a woman in her 40s with active or convalescent COVID-19. CDR3s include the opening cysteine and the closing phenylalanine or tryptophan. A D gene is named only where the DNA matches it firmly. Not all rows give a size; the values are once, few, many and, for expanded clones, a class.

CDR3nt	CDR3aa	j_gene	abundance	v_gene	d_gene	len
TGTGCCAGCAGACCAAACCACAGGATTTCTCAAGAGACCCAGTACTTC	CASRPNHRISQETQYF	TRBJ2-5	NA	TRBV7-9	NA	16
TGTGCCAGCAGCCGCCGGGGGAGTGACACTGAAGCTTTCTTT	CASSRRGSDTEAFF	TRBJ1-1	few	TRBV9	NA	14
TGTGCCAGCACCGAAAGGGGGCCAGTCGACACTGAAGCTTTCTTT	CASTERGPVDTEAFF	TRBJ1-1	once	TRBV11-2	TRBD1	15
TGTGCCAGCAGTTACCTTGAGGCACCCCTCCACTTT	CASSYLEAPLHF	TRBJ1-6	NA	TRBV6-5	NA	12
TGTGCCAGCTCCGCTGGGGGCGCCCCAGGGGATGAGCAGTTCTTC	CASSAGGAPGDEQFF	TRBJ2-1	NA	TRBV4-2	NA	15
TGCGCCAGCAGCAACCAACAGGGAGATACGCAGTATTTT	CASSNQQGDTQYF	TRBJ2-3	few	TRBV5-1	NA	13
TGTGCCAGCAGCGTACTGCCGGGACTAGCGGATGAGCAGTTCTTC	CASSVLPGLADEQFF	TRBJ2-1	NA	TRBV9	TRBD2	15
TGCGCCAGCAGCCAAGGGTTTGGGGGCTGGGAAAACACCGGGGAGCTGTTTTTT	CASSQGFGGWENTGELFF	TRBJ2-2	once	TRBV4-3	NA	18
TGTGCCACCCAGGGGAACACCGGGGAGCTGTTTTTT	CATQGNTGELFF	TRBJ2-2	NA	TRBV28	NA	12
TGTGCCAGCAGTTCAGACAGGAACTGGGAAGAGACCCAGTACTTC	CASSSDRNWEETQYF	TRBJ2-5	NA	TRBV28	NA	15
TGTGCCAGCAGTTACGGGACAGGGCGAGGAGAGACCCAGTACTTC	CASSYGTGRGETQYF	TRBJ2-5	NA	TRBV6-2/TRBV6-3	TRBD1	15
TGTGCCAGCTCACCTCCAGGAGGGTTTCGCGAGCAGTACTTC	CASSPPGGFREQYF	TRBJ2-7	NA	TRBV18	NA	14
TGTGCCACCAGCAAGTCAGGGACAGGGGCGCAAGAGACCCAGTACTTC	CATSKSGTGAQETQYF	TRBJ2-5	NA	TRBV15	TRBD1	16
TGTGCCAGCTTATCGACAGGGGGGGTGATGATTTCACCCCTCCACTTT	CASLSTGGVMISPLHF	TRBJ1-6	once	TRBV28	TRBD1	16
TGTGCCAGCAGCGTAGGCGGGGGGCTAGTGGGTGGAGATACGCAGTATTTT	CASSVGGGLVGGDTQYF	TRBJ2-3	medium-sized	TRBV9	TRBD2	17
TGTGCCAGCAGCCCGAACTGGGACAGGGTTGGCTACACCTTC	CASSPNWDRVGYTF	TRBJ1-2	NA	TRBV7-8	TRBD1	14
TGCAGCGTAACCGTCCAGGGTGGCACCGGGGAGCTGTTTTTT	CSVTVQGGTGELFF	TRBJ2-2	few	TRBV29-1	NA	14
TGTGCCAGCAAAGCATACAGGGAATACTCCTACGAGCAGTACTTC	CASKAYREYSYEQYF	TRBJ2-7	NA	TRBV6-5	NA	15
TGTGCCAGTAGTAGGGGGACAACAACTAATGAAAAACTGTTTTTT	CASSRGTTTNEKLFF	TRBJ1-4	NA	TRBV19	NA	15